The present entry profiles one T cell receptor beta chain with its context. Its matching antigen is unknown. This entry is derived from a study of T cell repertoires in cytomegalovirus infection. In the study overall: Used in the study were CMV epitopes, some recently identified and HLA-C-restricted, others well-studied and HLA-B-restricted. Carrying CMV and the relevant HLA type showed in public TCR beta signatures. The study, taken as a whole, reports: In two of eight donors, the top clonotype was HLA-C-restricted CMV-specific. Accumulated public TCR beta family frequency recognized individuals carrying CMV together with the relevant HLA.

TCRdb re-analysed the reads in MiXCR, keeping a single row per CDR3 protein. Here the sample spans about 890,000 distinct CDR3 sequences, roughly 30% being singletons. CDR3 length: 15 residues. CDR1 and CDR2 (germline): SGHVT, SQSDAQ. V gave up 5 bases and J gave up 8 bases, with 19 bases separating them. The receptor's source is a human donor in good health (CMV status not recorded). Some clones in this sample may be carry-over from other donors' samples. V is TRBV7-4 and J is TRBJ2-1; either TRBD1 or TRBD2 may supply D (6 bases each). Specimen: cultured CD8+ T cells from PBMCs, collected from culture after CMV antigen stimulation. The CDR3 sequence: CASSILGGGRDEQFF. The CDR3, as DNA: TGTGCCAGCAGCATCTTGGGTGGGGGGCGGGATGAGCAGTTCTTC.